This T cell receptor (beta chain) was sequenced during a study of shared clonotypes between healthy human individuals. Overall study findings and caveats: Sampling used blood alone; tissue repertoires probably differ.

The junction had 9 bases not matched to a gene; V was cut back by 0 bases and J by 5 bases. Per the germline V gene, CDR1 is SGDLS and CDR2 is YYNGEE. The CDR3 has 16 residues. Positively selected for CCR7, the CD45RO-negative cells used as naive CD8 cells excluded terminally differentiated effector memory CD45RA+ cells. On this clone: As yet, its antigen is unknown.

In the authors' methods: From ImmunoSEQ came sequences covering only the junction and carrying no quality scores, so filtering differed. TCRdb keeps only in-frame clones here, not all; method: immunoSEQ multiplex PCR. V, J and clone size reflect that table, while D and trimming were determined from the DNA. The table has hundreds of thousands of clones, around 96% seen once. This clonotype originated in a woman aged 25 to 39 in good health. The chain employs TRBV9 and TRBJ2-5, with 8 bases that match TRBD2. Sequenced: naive CD8+ T cells sorted from blood. This CDR3 is CASSVGTSGLRETQYF. The CDR3 DNA sequence: TGTGCCAGCAGCGTAGGCACTAGCGGTCTAAGGGAGACCCAGTACTTC.